Listed below are T cell receptor beta chains from one sample, sequenced in a study of T cells in Graves' hyperthyroidism and ophthalmopathy. TCRdb redid the calling of the multiplex PCR reads with MiXCR, one entry per CDR3 protein. The data hold about 380,000 distinct CDR3 sequences, with about 14% observed a single time. The source material was blood. The receptors shown here come from a woman in her sixties or seventies with Graves' hyperthyroidism. The CDR3 runs from the conserved cysteine through the conserved F or W. The order of the fields is clone size, J gene, V gene, D gene, CDR3 DNA, CDR3 protein. A D gene is named only where the DNA matches it firmly. Only some rows state a clone size, as once, few, many or a class for expanded clones.

clone_size: many; j_call: TRBJ2-5; v_call: TRBV15; d_call: NA; cdr3_nt: TGTGCCACCAGCACAACCAAAGGGGCCGGCGGAGAGACCCAGTACTTC; cdr3_aa: CATSTTKGAGGETQYF
clone_size: many; j_call: TRBJ1-5; v_call: TRBV12-3/TRBV12-4; d_call: NA; cdr3_nt: TGTGCCAGCAGCCTCGGACAGACCCAAAATCAGCCCCAGCATTTT; cdr3_aa: CASSLGQTQNQPQHF
clone_size: many; j_call: TRBJ2-3; v_call: TRBV10-3; d_call: NA; cdr3_nt: TGTGCCATCAGTGAAGGCGGGGGCCGTCCTAGCACAGATACGCAGTATTTT; cdr3_aa: CAISEGGGRPSTDTQYF
clone_size: few; j_call: TRBJ2-2; v_call: TRBV7-2; d_call: NA; cdr3_nt: TGTGCCAGCAGCCACCATAGTTTCCCCGGGGAGCTGTTTTTT; cdr3_aa: CASSHHSFPGELFF
clone_size: NA; j_call: TRBJ2-7; v_call: TRBV9; d_call: TRBD1; cdr3_nt: TGTGCCAGCAGCGTTTGGACAGGAGTAGAGGAGCAGTACTTC; cdr3_aa: CASSVWTGVEEQYF
clone_size: NA; j_call: TRBJ2-7; v_call: TRBV20-1; d_call: NA; cdr3_nt: TGCAGTGCCCCCGCCCCTTACGAGCAGTACTTC; cdr3_aa: CSAPAPYEQYF
clone_size: many; j_call: TRBJ2-1; v_call: TRBV6-1; d_call: NA; cdr3_nt: TGTGCCAGCAGTTACAGGCAGAGCTCCTACAATGAGCAGTTCTTC; cdr3_aa: CASSYRQSSYNEQFF
clone_size: many; j_call: TRBJ1-5; v_call: TRBV28; d_call: NA; cdr3_nt: TGTGCCAGCAGTCGGTGGCGGCTCAGCAATCAGCCCCAGCATTTT; cdr3_aa: CASSRWRLSNQPQHF
clone_size: many; j_call: TRBJ1-2; v_call: TRBV6-1; d_call: NA; cdr3_nt: TGTGCCAGCAGTGAACCGCCGGAGGAATATGGCTACACCTTC; cdr3_aa: CASSEPPEEYGYTF
clone_size: NA; j_call: TRBJ2-7; v_call: TRBV6-5; d_call: NA; cdr3_nt: TGTGCCAGCAGTTTCGGCGCCCACGAGCAGTACTTC; cdr3_aa: CASSFGAHEQYF
clone_size: NA; j_call: TRBJ2-5; v_call: TRBV7-9; d_call: TRBD2; cdr3_nt: TGTGCCAGCAGCTCTCCCGGGACTAGCGGCGAGACCCAGTACTTC; cdr3_aa: CASSSPGTSGETQYF
clone_size: NA; j_call: TRBJ2-1; v_call: TRBV10-3; d_call: NA; cdr3_nt: TGTGCCATCAGTGAGCCCCAGGGGAGGAGCTCCTACAATGAGCAGTTCTTC; cdr3_aa: CAISEPQGRSSYNEQFF
clone_size: medium-sized; j_call: TRBJ2-5; v_call: TRBV7-8; d_call: NA; cdr3_nt: TGTGCCAGCAGCCTTACGCCGACGGGGTGGGGGACCCAGTACTTC; cdr3_aa: CASSLTPTGWGTQYF
clone_size: many; j_call: TRBJ2-3; v_call: TRBV11-2; d_call: NA; cdr3_nt: TGTGCCAGCAGCCGAACCCGCCAGGCGCAGTATTTT; cdr3_aa: CASSRTRQAQYF
clone_size: many; j_call: TRBJ2-3; v_call: TRBV7-8; d_call: TRBD2; cdr3_nt: TGTGCCAGCAGCCGTGGGGGACTAGCGGGAGCAGATACGCAGTATTTT; cdr3_aa: CASSRGGLAGADTQYF
clone_size: NA; j_call: TRBJ2-1; v_call: TRBV20-1; d_call: TRBD1; cdr3_nt: TGCAGTGCAACTCCGGGACAGGGTTACAATGAGCAGTTCTTC; cdr3_aa: CSATPGQGYNEQFF
clone_size: NA; j_call: TRBJ2-2; v_call: TRBV10-3; d_call: TRBD2; cdr3_nt: TGTGCCACCAACCCGGGGGGAGCTGCCGGGGAGCTGTTTTTT; cdr3_aa: CATNPGGAAGELFF
clone_size: NA; j_call: TRBJ2-1; v_call: TRBV12-5; d_call: NA; cdr3_nt: TGTGCTAGTGGCCCCCGGGGAGCGCGCGAGCAGTTCTTC; cdr3_aa: CASGPRGAREQFF
clone_size: many; j_call: TRBJ2-2; v_call: TRBV12-3/TRBV12-4; d_call: TRBD2; cdr3_nt: TGTGCCAGCAGTTTAACGCTAGCGGGATCGCACACCGGGGAGCTGTTTTTT; cdr3_aa: CASSLTLAGSHTGELFF
clone_size: few; j_call: TRBJ2-3; v_call: TRBV27; d_call: NA; cdr3_nt: TGTGCCAGCAGTCCTAAGACTAGTTCGGATACGCAGTATTTT; cdr3_aa: CASSPKTSSDTQYF
clone_size: NA; j_call: TRBJ2-1; v_call: TRBV12-5; d_call: NA; cdr3_nt: TGTGTTAGTGGGTACAATGAGCAGTTCTTC; cdr3_aa: CVSGYNEQFF
clone_size: few; j_call: TRBJ2-1; v_call: TRBV12-3/TRBV12-4; d_call: TRBD2; cdr3_nt: TGTGCCAGCAGTTTAGGGCTAGCGGGGATCGAACAGGAGCAGTTCTTC; cdr3_aa: CASSLGLAGIEQEQFF
clone_size: many; j_call: TRBJ1-2; v_call: TRBV7-2; d_call: NA; cdr3_nt: TGTGCCAGCAGCTTAGGGTGGACAGATTATGGCTACACCTTC; cdr3_aa: CASSLGWTDYGYTF
clone_size: few; j_call: TRBJ1-3; v_call: TRBV5-1; d_call: NA; cdr3_nt: TGCGCCAGCAGCCCCGGGGACGCCGGAAACACCATATATTTT; cdr3_aa: CASSPGDAGNTIYF
clone_size: NA; j_call: TRBJ2-7; v_call: TRBV11-2; d_call: TRBD2; cdr3_nt: TGTGCCAGCAGCCCAGGCGGGAGTAAGTCCTACGAGCAGTACTTC; cdr3_aa: CASSPGGSKSYEQYF
clone_size: once; j_call: TRBJ1-1; v_call: TRBV6-1; d_call: NA; cdr3_nt: TGTGCCAGCAGTGAAGAAAAGAGTCAGGGCTCAATGTGGGTGAACACTGAAGCTCTCTTT; cdr3_aa: CASSEEKSQGSMWVNTEALF
clone_size: few; j_call: TRBJ2-7; v_call: TRBV20-1; d_call: NA; cdr3_nt: TGCAGTGCTAGAATGTCCGCGGAGCAGTACTTC; cdr3_aa: CSARMSAEQYF
clone_size: NA; j_call: TRBJ1-5; v_call: TRBV5-1; d_call: TRBD1; cdr3_nt: TGCGCCAGCAGCTCGACAGGGAGCAGCAATCAGCCCCAGCATTTT; cdr3_aa: CASSSTGSSNQPQHF
clone_size: many; j_call: TRBJ1-2; v_call: TRBV7-8; d_call: NA; cdr3_nt: TGTGCCAGCAGCCTAGTTCTCTGGGGGGGACGCGACTATGGCTACACCTTC; cdr3_aa: CASSLVLWGGRDYGYTF
clone_size: many; j_call: TRBJ2-7; v_call: TRBV6-1; d_call: TRBD2; cdr3_nt: TGTGCCAGCAGTGAGGGACTAGCGGCGCCCTCCTACGAGCAGTACTTC; cdr3_aa: CASSEGLAAPSYEQYF
clone_size: many; j_call: TRBJ2-7; v_call: TRBV18; d_call: NA; cdr3_nt: TGTGCCAGCAGCCCCGGGAGTTACGAGCAGTACTTC; cdr3_aa: CASSPGSYEQYF
clone_size: many; j_call: TRBJ2-4; v_call: TRBV11-1; d_call: NA; cdr3_nt: TGTGCCAGCAGCTCCCCGCAGGGGGGGCACATTCAGTACTTC; cdr3_aa: CASSSPQGGHIQYF
clone_size: many; j_call: TRBJ1-1; v_call: TRBV12-3/TRBV12-4; d_call: NA; cdr3_nt: TGTGCCAGCAGTTTAATGAACCAGGGGACGACTGAAGCTTTCTTT; cdr3_aa: CASSLMNQGTTEAFF
clone_size: NA; j_call: TRBJ2-1; v_call: TRBV7-2; d_call: TRBD2; cdr3_nt: TGTGCCAGCAGCTTCGGTAGCGGGAAGTTCTTC; cdr3_aa: CASSFGSGKFF
clone_size: many; j_call: TRBJ2-5; v_call: TRBV20-1; d_call: NA; cdr3_nt: TGCAGTGCTGGAAGAGAGACCCAGTACTTC; cdr3_aa: CSAGRETQYF
clone_size: many; j_call: TRBJ2-7; v_call: TRBV3-1; d_call: TRBD1; cdr3_nt: TGTGCCAGCAGCCAAAGGACAGGGGGTAGCTCCTACGAGCAGTACTTC; cdr3_aa: CASSQRTGGSSYEQYF
clone_size: many; j_call: TRBJ2-5; v_call: TRBV27; d_call: TRBD2; cdr3_nt: TGTGCCAGCAGTTTATTTGCTAGCGGGAGAGAGACCCAGTACTTC; cdr3_aa: CASSLFASGRETQYF
clone_size: NA; j_call: TRBJ2-5; v_call: TRBV24-1; d_call: NA; cdr3_nt: TGTGCCACCAGTGACATCGGGAGAGGCAAGACCCAGTACTTC; cdr3_aa: CATSDIGRGKTQYF
clone_size: many; j_call: TRBJ2-5; v_call: TRBV6-1; d_call: TRBD2; cdr3_nt: TGTGCCAGCAGTGAATTCGCTAGCGGGAGGGCCGGGGAGACCCAGTACTTC; cdr3_aa: CASSEFASGRAGETQYF
clone_size: many; j_call: TRBJ2-1; v_call: TRBV5-1; d_call: NA; cdr3_nt: TGCGCCAGCAGCTTGGGCGCTAGCCGGCGCTACAATGAGCAGTTCTTC; cdr3_aa: CASSLGASRRYNEQFF
clone_size: NA; j_call: TRBJ2-3; v_call: TRBV6-2/TRBV6-3; d_call: TRBD2; cdr3_nt: TGTGCCAGCAGTTACCCGGGGGGGGCAGATACGCAGTATTTT; cdr3_aa: CASSYPGGADTQYF
clone_size: NA; j_call: TRBJ2-1; v_call: TRBV10-2; d_call: TRBD2; cdr3_nt: TGCGCCAGCAGTGAGGCCCCGACTAGCGGGATGGGCAATGAGCAGTTCTTC; cdr3_aa: CASSEAPTSGMGNEQFF
clone_size: many; j_call: TRBJ2-7; v_call: TRBV20-1; d_call: NA; cdr3_nt: TGCAGTGCCAAACAGGCCTCGGGACCCTACGAGCAGTACTTC; cdr3_aa: CSAKQASGPYEQYF
clone_size: many; j_call: TRBJ2-7; v_call: TRBV3-1; d_call: NA; cdr3_nt: TGTGCCAGCAGCCAGGGTAGCGGCTACGAGCAGTACTTC; cdr3_aa: CASSQGSGYEQYF
clone_size: many; j_call: TRBJ2-2; v_call: TRBV7-9; d_call: TRBD1; cdr3_nt: TGTGCCAGCAAGAAGACAGGGGGTGCGAACACCGGGGAGCTGTTTTTT; cdr3_aa: CASKKTGGANTGELFF
clone_size: few; j_call: TRBJ2-3; v_call: TRBV4-2; d_call: NA; cdr3_nt: TGTGCCAGCAGCCAAGAATCCCGCGGGGTCACAGATACGCAGTATTTT; cdr3_aa: CASSQESRGVTDTQYF
clone_size: NA; j_call: TRBJ1-3; v_call: TRBV29-1; d_call: NA; cdr3_nt: TGCAGCGGCTCTTTCACGTACTCTGGAAACACCATATATTTT; cdr3_aa: CSGSFTYSGNTIYF
clone_size: few; j_call: TRBJ2-7; v_call: TRBV6-1; d_call: NA; cdr3_nt: TGTGCCACCGTACCTGAATACGAGCAGTACTTC; cdr3_aa: CATVPEYEQYF
clone_size: few; j_call: TRBJ2-1; v_call: TRBV7-9; d_call: TRBD1; cdr3_nt: TGTGCCAGCAGCTTAGTCCAGGGGGCTTCCTACAATGAGCAGTTCTTC; cdr3_aa: CASSLVQGASYNEQFF
clone_size: many; j_call: TRBJ1-2; v_call: TRBV5-1; d_call: NA; cdr3_nt: TGCGCCAGCAGCCCGGCGGGAGATGGCTACACCTTC; cdr3_aa: CASSPAGDGYTF
clone_size: many; j_call: TRBJ1-5; v_call: TRBV12-3/TRBV12-4; d_call: NA; cdr3_nt: TGTGCCAGCAGTTTGGGGGGAGGTCAGCCCCAGCATTTT; cdr3_aa: CASSLGGGQPQHF
clone_size: NA; j_call: TRBJ1-1; v_call: TRBV10-2; d_call: NA; cdr3_nt: TGCGCCATCCTCCAGGACAGACAGAACACTGAAGCTTTCTTT; cdr3_aa: CAILQDRQNTEAFF
clone_size: NA; j_call: TRBJ2-4; v_call: TRBV19; d_call: NA; cdr3_nt: TGTGCCAGTAGTACGGAGGGCCTCAGAAACATTCAGTACTTC; cdr3_aa: CASSTEGLRNIQYF
clone_size: many; j_call: TRBJ2-7; v_call: TRBV28; d_call: NA; cdr3_nt: TGTGCCAGCAGTTATCGGGGTGGCGAGCAGTACTTC; cdr3_aa: CASSYRGGEQYF
clone_size: few; j_call: TRBJ2-1; v_call: TRBV10-3; d_call: TRBD2; cdr3_nt: TGTGCCATCAGACCCAGTAGCGGGAGGGCCAAAGATGAGCAGTTCTTC; cdr3_aa: CAIRPSSGRAKDEQFF
clone_size: many; j_call: TRBJ2-1; v_call: TRBV11-2; d_call: NA; cdr3_nt: TGTGCCAGCAGCTTAGTTTTTAGGACGACCTACAATGAGCAGTTCTTC; cdr3_aa: CASSLVFRTTYNEQFF